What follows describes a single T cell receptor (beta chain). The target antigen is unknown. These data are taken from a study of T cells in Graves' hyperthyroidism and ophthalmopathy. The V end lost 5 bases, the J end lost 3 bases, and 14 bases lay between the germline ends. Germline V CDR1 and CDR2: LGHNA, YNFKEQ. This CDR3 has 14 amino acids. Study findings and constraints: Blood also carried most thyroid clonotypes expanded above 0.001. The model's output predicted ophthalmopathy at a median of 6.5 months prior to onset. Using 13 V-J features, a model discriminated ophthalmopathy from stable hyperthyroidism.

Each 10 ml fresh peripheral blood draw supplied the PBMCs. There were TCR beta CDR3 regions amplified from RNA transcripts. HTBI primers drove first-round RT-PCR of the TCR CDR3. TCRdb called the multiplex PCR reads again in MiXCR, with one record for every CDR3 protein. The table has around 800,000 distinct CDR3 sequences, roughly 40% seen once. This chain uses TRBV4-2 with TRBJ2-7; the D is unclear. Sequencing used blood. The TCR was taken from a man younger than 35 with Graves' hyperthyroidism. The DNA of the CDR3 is TGTGCCAGCAGCTTGAGATTGACCTTCTACGAGCAGTACTTC. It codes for CASSLRLTFYEQYF.